This TCR beta chain was recorded in a study of beta chain features in type 1 diabetes. Study results and caveats: Shorter templates may be favored by PCR, equally so in patients and controls. There was a moderate but significant shortening of TCRB CDR3s in all four CD4+ subsets of Type 1 diabetes patients.

The germline V and J ends were trimmed by 3 bases and 8 bases, with 17 bases remaining between them. This CDR3 contains 15 residues. Per germline, CDR1 MDHEN and CDR2 SYDVKM. This clone was counted only a few times. Its antigen is currently unknown. Expressed TCRB transcripts were sequenced after all isolated RNA was converted to cDNA. Naive, central memory and regulatory T cell samples averaged around 3.8 million reads. This table comes from immunoSEQ multiplex PCR, and its TCRdb copy is limited to in-frame clones, with some not included. Of roughly 610,000 clones in the sample, around 15% were seen once.

The rearrangement uses TRBV28 and TRBJ2-1; perhaps TRBD2 as D (6 bases). This receptor was identified in a man younger than 35 in good health. The sequencing input was naive CD4+ T cells from blood. CDR3 residues: CASSLRQGGFDEQFF. The CDR3 nucleotides are TGTGCCAGCAGTTTGAGGCAGGGAGGTTTCGATGAGCAGTTCTTC.